A single sample is the source of the 21 T cell receptor beta chains below, sequenced in a study of T cells in Graves' hyperthyroidism and ophthalmopathy. TCR beta CDR3 sequences were amplified from RNA transcripts. RT-PCR in the first round (using the HTBI primer set) targeted the TCR CDR3. TCRdb redid the calling of the multiplex PCR reads with MiXCR, one entry per CDR3 protein. Of roughly 400,000 distinct CDR3 sequences in the sample, around 25% were seen once. The source material was blood. The receptors were gathered from a man over 45 with Graves' hyperthyroidism.

This clonotype has only a few counts. V gene TRBV19 combines with J gene TRBJ2-5, with 7 positions matching TRBD1. V shed 5 bases, J shed 1 base, and the junction held 1 base outside the gene matches. The germline V gene has CDR1 LNHDA and CDR2 SQIVND (reference sequence). The CDR3 length is 13 residues. In DNA form, the CDR3 reads TGTGCCAGTAGTGGGGACAGCCAAGAGACCCAGTACTTC. This encodes CASSGDSQETQYF.

This clonotype has a handful of counts. V gene TRBV13 combines with J gene TRBJ2-1; 9 positions match TRBD2. The CDR3 has 16 amino acids. With V trimmed by 2 bases and J by 5 bases, 7 bases remained unmatched. Looked up from germline, CDR1 is PRHDT and CDR2 is FYEKMQ (reference sequence). CDR3 coding DNA: TGTGCCAGCAGCTTACCGACTAGCGGAGAGAACAATGAGCAGTTCTTC. It yields the protein CASSLPTSGENNEQFF.

This clonotype was detected only once. The chain recombines TRBV12-5 with TRBJ2-3; D remains ambiguous. Looked up from germline, CDR1 is LGHNT and CDR2 is FRNRAP. This CDR3 comprises 14 residues. Trimming pared 3 bases from V and 11 bases from J, leaving 18 bases between. CDR3 DNA: TGTGCTAGTGGTTTCCCGACTTCGCCTTTTAGGCAGTATTTT. This gives the protein CASGFPTSPFRQYF.

The chain recombines TRBV6-6 with TRBJ1-6, with TRBD1 matching 7 bases. The CDR3 runs 15 residues. J was trimmed by 14 bases and V by 0 bases; bases with no gene match: 10. Germline V gene lookup returns CDR1 MNHNY and CDR2 SVGAGI (reference sequence). The chain's CDR3 is CASSYSGQTRLTLHF. CDR3 nucleotides: TGTGCCAGCAGTTACTCGGGACAGACCCGGTTAACCCTCCACTTT.

The chain joins TRBV7-8 to TRBJ1-2, with 10 bases matching TRBD1. V gave up 5 bases and J gave up 4 bases; unmatched junction bases: 7. CDR3 size: 15 residues. Germline V gene sequence: CDR1 SGHVS, CDR2 FQNEAQ. As DNA, the CDR3 is TGTGCCAGCAGCCAATCGACAGGGGGCGGCTATGGCTACACCTTC. Residues: CASSQSTGGGYGYTF. The variable domain in full, completed from reference TRBV7-8 and TRBJ1-2, reads GAGVSQSPRYKVAKRGQDVALRCDPISGHVSLFWYQQALGQGPEFLTYFQNEAQLDKSGLPSDRFFAERPEGSVSTLKIQRTQQEDSAVYLCASSQSTGGGYGYTFGSGTRLTVV.

The gene calls are TRBV2 and TRBJ1-5; D possibly corresponds to TRBD1 (5 bases). Trimming took 3 bases from V and 6 from J, leaving 9 bases between them. CDR1 is SNHLY and CDR2 is FYNNEI in the germline V gene. The CDR3 extends over 13 amino acids. CDR3 region: CASSDGGSQPQHF. Written as DNA, the CDR3 is TGTGCCAGCAGTGACGGGGGGTCTCAGCCCCAGCATTTT.

In this sample, this clonotype turned up a few times. This clone may be a read error of a much larger clone one base away. The rearrangement joins TRBV9 to TRBJ1-1; D gene unclear. The CDR3 has 13 amino acids. CDR1 and CDR2 from the germline V gene are SGDLS and YYNGEE. The V and J ends lost 0 bases and 1 base respectively, with 4 bases between them. CDR3 sequence (DNA): TGTGCCAGCAGCGTAGGGAGGAACACTGAAGCTTTCTTT. As protein: CASSVGRNTEAFF.

V usage is TRBV20-1 and J usage is TRBJ2-1, with D perhaps matching TRBD2 (5 bases). Germline-derived CDR1 and CDR2 are DFQATT and SNEGSKA (reference sequence). V lost 0 bases and J lost 4, with 13 bases in between. The CDR3 is 15 amino acids. The CDR3 here is CSARDISGVYNEQFF. The CDR3 bases are TGCAGTGCTAGAGATATCAGCGGAGTATACAATGAGCAGTTCTTC.

Many counts were recorded for this clonotype. This sequence joins TRBV20-1 and TRBJ2-5; tentative D call: TRBD1 (5 bases). The germline V and J ends were trimmed by 3 bases and 5 bases, with 13 bases remaining between them. Per the germline V gene, CDR1 is DFQATT and CDR2 is SNEGSKA (reference sequence). This CDR3 is built from 13 residues. DNA for the CDR3: TGCAGTGCTAGTTCAGGGCCCGGGGAGACCCAGTACTTC. It specifies CSASSGPGETQYF.

The chain has TRBV20-1 and TRBJ2-5; a possible D gene is TRBD1 (6 bases). V was shortened by 0 bases and J by 4 bases, with 6 bases between the two germline ends. In germline, CDR1 is DFQATT, CDR2 SNEGSKA (reference sequence). The CDR3 has 12 residues. The CDR3 protein is CSAREQGETQYF. In DNA, the CDR3 is TGCAGTGCTAGAGAACAGGGAGAGACCCAGTACTTC.

A few counts support this clonotype. The V gene is TRBV4-1, the J gene TRBJ2-7, with D hard to call. The ends were cut back, 1 base at V and 3 bases at J, with 7 bases in the middle. This CDR3 has 13 residues. Looked up from germline, CDR1 is MGHRA and CDR2 is YSYEKL. The CDR3 DNA reads TGCGCCAGCAGCCAAGGGATAAACTACGAGCAGTACTTC. Translating gives CASSQGINYEQYF.

The chain joins TRBV29-1 to TRBJ2-7, with 8 bases that match TRBD1. V lost 4 bases and J lost 6; bases outside the gene matches: 5. This CDR3 contains 12 residues. Germline-derived CDR1 and CDR2 are SQVTM and ANQGSEA. DNA for the CDR3: TGCAGCGTTGTACAGGGGGATCGCGAGCAGTACTTC. The encoded protein is CSVVQGDREQYF.

The chain uses TRBV29-1 and TRBJ2-1, with 11 bases fitting TRBD2. This CDR3 has 16 residues. The V segment lost 4 bases and the J segment 3 bases; nucleotides outside the gene matches: 8. Germline V gene lookup returns CDR1 SQVTM and CDR2 ANQGSEA. The CDR3 coding sequence is TGCAGCGTTGCCCTGGACGGGACTAGCGGCTACAATGAGCAGTTCTTC. This encodes CSVALDGTSGYNEQFF.

The sample holds a few counts of this clonotype. The chain employs TRBV7-9 and TRBJ2-1; D is unclear. Trimming removed 3 bases from V and 1 base from J, with 7 bases in between. The CDR3 runs to 14 residues. The germline V gene has CDR1 SEHNR and CDR2 FQNEAQ (reference sequence). CDR3 nucleotides: TGTGCCAGCAGCTTGGCAATGTCCTACAATGAGCAGTTCTTC. This sequence encodes CASSLAMSYNEQFF.

CDR3 DNA: TGCGCCAGCAGCTCACAGGGAAAGGGCTACGAGCAGTACTTC. It specifies CASSSQGKGYEQYF. The rearrangement links TRBV5-1 to TRBJ2-7, with D possibly matching TRBD1 (6 bases). V lost 3 bases, J lost 3 bases, and 13 bases lay in between. The CDR3 runs 14 residues. Germline CDR1 reads SGHRS; CDR2 reads YFSETQ.

The CDR3 reads CSARDRYRNGLGGETQYF. The CDR3 coding sequence is TGCAGTGCTAGAGATAGGTACAGGAACGGTTTGGGAGGAGAGACCCAGTACTTC. The chain uses TRBV20-1 and TRBJ2-5, with TRBD2 as a possible D gene (6 bases). Germline CDR1 reads DFQATT; CDR2 reads SNEGSKA (reference sequence). The ends were cut back, 0 bases at V and 4 bases at J, with 24 bases in the middle. The CDR3 totals 18 residues.

This clonotype came up many times. J is TRBJ2-3 and V is TRBV27, with unresolved D. CDR1 is MNHEY, CDR2 SMNVEV, per germline (reference sequence). This CDR3 has 16 residues. With 2 bases removed from V and 4 bases from J, the gap between germline ends came to 16 bases. The CDR3 DNA reads TGTGCCAGCAGTTTAAGGCTAGGTAGATTTGCAGATACGCAGTATTTT. Its translation: CASSLRLGRFADTQYF.

The rearrangement joins TRBV5-1 to TRBJ2-7; D is perhaps TRBD2 (5 bases). The V gene's germline CDR1 is SGHRS and CDR2 YFSETQ. CDR3 length: 14 residues. Trimming shortened V by 6 bases and J by 0 bases, and 13 bases separated the two germline ends. The CDR3, as DNA: TGCGCCAGCATAGACCGGGGTAACTCCTACGAGCAGTACTTC. Residues: CASIDRGNSYEQYF.

This clonotype has ten or more counts. The chain couples TRBV7-9 to TRBJ2-7; D call uncertain. The length of the CDR3 is 12 residues. The germline gives CDR1 SEHNR, CDR2 FQNEAQ (reference sequence). V lost 5 bases to trimming and J lost 3 bases, with 8 bases between them. The CDR3 DNA is TGTGCCAGCAGCGAGAGTGTCTACGAGCAGTACTTC. The encoded protein is CASSESVYEQYF.

The rearrangement links TRBV5-1 to TRBJ2-7; 7 bases map to TRBD1. This CDR3 region has 15 residues. CDR1 SGHRS and CDR2 YFSETQ come from the germline V gene. With V trimmed by 3 bases and J by 3 bases, 9 bases remained unmatched. The DNA of the CDR3 is TGCGCCAGCAGCTCAGCAGGGGGTTCGGGCTACGAGCAGTACTTC. This translates into CASSSAGGSGYEQYF.

Points on this clonotype: A much larger clone differs from this one at a single base, so this may be a read error. The rearrangement uses TRBV6-1 and TRBJ2-1; 11 bases are a match to TRBD2. The CDR3 consists of 18 residues. Germline V gene sequence: CDR1 MNHNS, CDR2 SASEGT. With V trimmed by 1 base and J by 4 bases, 9 bases remained unmatched. The CDR3 coding sequence is TGTGCCAGCAGTGAAGGGGCTAGCGGGAGGTTACGGTACAATGAGCAGTTCTTC. Its translation: CASSEGASGRLRYNEQFF.